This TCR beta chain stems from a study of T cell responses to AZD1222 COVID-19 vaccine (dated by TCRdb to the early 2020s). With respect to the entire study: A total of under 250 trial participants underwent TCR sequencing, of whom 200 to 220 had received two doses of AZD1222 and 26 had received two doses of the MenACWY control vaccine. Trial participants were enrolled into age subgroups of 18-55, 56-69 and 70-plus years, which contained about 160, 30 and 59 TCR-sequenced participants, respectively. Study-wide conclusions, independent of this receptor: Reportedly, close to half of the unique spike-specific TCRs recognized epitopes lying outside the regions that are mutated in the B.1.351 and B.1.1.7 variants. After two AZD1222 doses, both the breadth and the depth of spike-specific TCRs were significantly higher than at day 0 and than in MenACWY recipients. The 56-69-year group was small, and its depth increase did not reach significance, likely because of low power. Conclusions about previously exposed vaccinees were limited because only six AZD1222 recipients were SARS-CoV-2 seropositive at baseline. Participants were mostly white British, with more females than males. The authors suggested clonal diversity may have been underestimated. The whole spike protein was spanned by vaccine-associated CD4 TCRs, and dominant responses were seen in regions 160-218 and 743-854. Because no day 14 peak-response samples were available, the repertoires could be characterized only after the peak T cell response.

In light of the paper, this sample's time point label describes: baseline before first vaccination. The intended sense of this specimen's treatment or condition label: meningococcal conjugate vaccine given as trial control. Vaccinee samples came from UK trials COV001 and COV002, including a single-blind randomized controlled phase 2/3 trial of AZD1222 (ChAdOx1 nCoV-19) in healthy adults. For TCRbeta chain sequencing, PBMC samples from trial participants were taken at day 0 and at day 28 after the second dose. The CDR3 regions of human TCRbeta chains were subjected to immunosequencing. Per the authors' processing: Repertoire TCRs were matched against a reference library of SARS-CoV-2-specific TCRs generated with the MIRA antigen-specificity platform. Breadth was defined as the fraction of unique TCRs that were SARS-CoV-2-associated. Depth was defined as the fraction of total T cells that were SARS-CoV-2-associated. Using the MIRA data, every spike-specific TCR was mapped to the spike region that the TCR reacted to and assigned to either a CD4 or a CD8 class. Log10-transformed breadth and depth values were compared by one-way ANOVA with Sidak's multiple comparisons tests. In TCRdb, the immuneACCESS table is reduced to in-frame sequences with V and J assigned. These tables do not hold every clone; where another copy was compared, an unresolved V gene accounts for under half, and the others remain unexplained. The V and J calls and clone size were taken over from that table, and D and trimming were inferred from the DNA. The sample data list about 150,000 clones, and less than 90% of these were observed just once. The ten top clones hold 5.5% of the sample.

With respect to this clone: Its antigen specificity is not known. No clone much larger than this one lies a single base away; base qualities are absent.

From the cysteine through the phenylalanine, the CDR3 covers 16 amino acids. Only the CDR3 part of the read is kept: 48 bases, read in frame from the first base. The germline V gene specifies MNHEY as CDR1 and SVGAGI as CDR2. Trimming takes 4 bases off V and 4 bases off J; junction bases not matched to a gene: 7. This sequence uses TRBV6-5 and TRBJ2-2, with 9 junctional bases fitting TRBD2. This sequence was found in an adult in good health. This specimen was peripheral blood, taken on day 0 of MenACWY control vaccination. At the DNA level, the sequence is TGTGCCAGCAGTTCGCTTAGCGGGGGTCGCACCGGGGAGCTGTTTTTT. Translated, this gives CASSSLSGGRTGELFF.